The clone carrying this T cell receptor (beta chain) occurred many times. Antigen: not known. The data were obtained in a study of T cells after yellow fever vaccination. Study-level results: Once the booster was given, most primary-vaccination clones reappeared, at 95% to 98% for CD4 and roughly 85% for CD8.

The CDR3 loop spans 15 amino acids. Germline CDR1 reads SGHRS; CDR2 reads YFSETQ. The V gene lost 0 bases and the J gene lost 4 bases, with 13 bases spanning the gap. One entry per CDR3 protein, called by TCRdb with MiXCR from the 5' RACE reads. Of some 400,000 distinct CDR3 sequences listed, 6% to 8% are singletons. The sequencing used PBMCs, collected 5 days after the yellow fever booster vaccination. This receptor was identified in a man aged 25-45 years who received the YFV17D yellow fever vaccine. The V call is TRBV5-1, the J call TRBJ1-1; D possibly corresponds to TRBD1 (5 bases). The CDR3 region is CASSLARTDTTEAFF. The CDR3, as DNA: TGCGCCAGCAGCTTGGCCAGGACGGACACCACTGAAGCTTTCTTT.